This T cell receptor (beta chain) was retrieved from a study of blood T cell repertoires in COVID-19. Study summary: The United States, Italy and Spain provided the acute and convalescent COVID-19 samples.

Original methodology: From reference gene primer amplification, estimates of nucleated cell counts were derived. Sequencing was performed with immunoSEQ multiplex PCR; in TCRdb, only in-frame clones are kept and a portion is missing. Clone size and V and J calls were adopted from that table, with D and trimming inferred from the DNA. The table includes approximately 49,000 clones, roughly four fifths detected once. The germline gives CDR1 LNHDA, CDR2 SQIVND (reference sequence). This CDR3 spans 13 amino acids. With 7 bases clipped from V and 6 bases from J, the junction kept 5 bases outside the gene matches.

The genes are TRBV19 and TRBJ1-1, with 10 nucleotides matching TRBD1. This TCR derives from a woman in her sixties with acute or convalescent COVID-19. Sequencing input: peripheral blood. The CDR3 DNA sequence: TGTGCCAGTACTCGACAGGGGGCGGCTGAAGCTTTCTTT. It yields the protein CASTRQGAAEAFF.